What follows is one TCR beta chain and its context. What it binds is not known. No culture step preceded sequencing of the ex vivo isolated memory T cells. Generated by immunoSEQ multiplex PCR, the TCRdb table keeps only in-frame clones and is missing some. The sample has around 23,000 clones, over 85% seen once. This entry belongs to a study of CD4 T cell repertoires in COVID-19. Overall study results and limits: Sharing of several most expanded SARS-CoV-2-reactive clonotypes across memory subsets suggested intraclonal diversification.

The clonotype originates from a human donor who had COVID-19. The material was circulating follicular helper CD4+ T cells (cTfh) from blood, obtained before the COVID-19 pandemic.

The CDR3 loop reads CASSHQSWDREVDEQFF. For the CDR3, the DNA is TGTGCCAGCAGCCATCAATCCTGGGACAGGGAGGTCGATGAGCAGTTCTTC. This chain connects TRBV7-9 to TRBJ2-1; 9 bases fit TRBD1. The trim removed 5 bases at V and 8 bases at J, leaving 16 bases unmatched. The germline CDR1 and CDR2 sequences are SEHNR and FQNEAQ (reference sequence). The CDR3 is made up of 17 amino acids.